This record concerns one TCR beta chain sequence. Its antigen remains undetermined. Base quality data are lacking; no much larger clone is found one base away. Inclusion was restricted to participants for whom at least one PBMC sample before ART initiation and at least two post-ART samples were available. All participants with HIV were treated in the United States of America. Before DNA extraction, cryopreserved samples of about 0.9-11 million PBMC were thawed and then washed. At the time of the earliest PBMC sample, participants with HIV were aged between about 23 and 54 years. Per participant, PBMC samples came from 1-4 timepoints prior to ART initiation and 2-8 timepoints following ART initiation, for a median of 7 samples. Serial HIV viral load, CD4+ T-cell count, ART history and demographic data were obtained for every participant. Using a Qiagen kit on a QIAcube, genomic DNA was extracted from unsorted PBMC, with samples processed in batches of 12.

The record originates from a study of long-term antiretroviral therapy in people with HIV (dated by TCRdb to 2021 to 2024). Broadly, across the study: The earliest samples were collected about a decade before the 2015 WHO recommendation for immediate ART, when ART was typically delayed until CD4 counts fell. This retrospective serial study examined whether starting ART and sustained HIV suppression were associated with changes in the composition and diversity of the TRB repertoire in peripheral blood. A total of 192 cryopreserved PBMC samples came from a few dozen adults with confirmed HIV infection and were collected serially over a mean of roughly 6 years (range 1-12). Among the approximately 30 participants with HIV, approximately 10 were female. Test extractions of a monoclonal T-cell line alongside approximately 34 polyclonal samples showed no cross-contamination during QIAcube processing. The paper's findings and limits, for the study overall: Expanded TRB clones identified before ART initiation dominated the repertoire across all time points, though the dominance fluctuated and decreased in many PLHIV after ART. Because cell numbers in pre-ART samples were limited, unsorted PBMC were profiled instead of sorted CD4+ and CD8+ T cells. Inferences about post-ART repertoire changes are limited because no data were available on ART adherence, viral resistance or therapy changes. Starting ART was linked to a significant rise in TRB diversity, yet even with long-term ART the diversity remained significantly lower than in transplant donor controls. HIV repertoires had narrower CDR3 length ranges than controls, and the network structure suggested an antigen-experienced repertoire that shifted only slightly toward naive after ART. The samples span the years 2004 to 2017, and the ART regimens used at that time may not be as effective as current regimens. Since PBMC availability was limited, sequencing covered only the TCR beta chain, with no alpha chain pairing.

Sequencing of the TRB variable region was done with the immunoSEQ hsTCRB v3.0 assay at survey level resolution. A depth of 40,000-50,000 T-cell genomes per sample was targeted for TRB sequencing. An Illumina MiSeq with a v3 150-cycle kit was used to sequence the pooled TRB libraries. The authors processed their data as follows. Repertoire analysis ran in R within a reproducible Nextflow workflow covering QC, data transformation and analysis. Custom analyses were implemented in LymphoSeq2, an R package for AIRR-Seq data exploration. A few samples that produced fewer than 5000 total TRB sequences were removed, so about 200 HIV repertoires were analyzed. Among the approximately 200 retained HIV repertoires, 59 were collected before ART initiation and 120 to 140 after ART initiation. Each repertoire was downsampled to 5000 TRB nucleotide sequences, and summary statistics were averaged across 100 downsampling iterations. TRB sequences were retained for analysis only if CDR3 regions of at least seven amino acids were present. Two measures captured diversity: a Shannon entropy-derived clonality score and the Gini coefficient. In the repertoire networks, any two of the top 5000 CDR3 amino acid sequences were connected whenever the two sequences differed by an edit distance of one. Antigen specificity groups and MHC restriction were predicted for TRB CDR3 amino acid sequences with GLIPH2. CDR3 amino acid sequences were matched against VDJdb and McPAS-TCR to flag known CMV, EBV, HIV or tissue antigen associations. Pre-ART, post-ART and control groups were compared with Wilcoxon signed-rank tests and Holm-Bonferroni correction. The source is immuneACCESS, and TCRdb retained only in-frame sequences with V and J called. Part of the clones is not carried over; for the studies checked, unresolved V genes explain less than half of this, and the remainder is unexplained. The DNA gave D and trimming, while V, J and clone size come from that table. This sample has 25,000 to 35,000 clones in its table, and roughly 89% of those were observed once. The ten largest clones represent 3.6% of the sample.

CDR1 is given as SGHDT and CDR2 as YYEEEE, both from the germline V gene. Trimming removed 6 bases from V and 2 bases from J, leaving 19 bases between the germline ends. Counted from cysteine to phenylalanine, this CDR3 has 16 amino acids. Here the CDR3 DNA is all that survives: 48 bases in frame from base 1. The chain uses TRBV5-6 and TRBJ2-3; matching of 6 bases hints at TRBD1 as the D gene. Material: unsorted PBMCs, obtained 1.8 years after starting antiretroviral therapy. This TCR came from a woman aged 18-29 years with HIV. The DNA sequence is given as TGTGCCAGCACCCCAACAGGGATGTTCTACACAGATACGCAGTATTTT. The resulting protein is CASTPTGMFYTDTQYF.